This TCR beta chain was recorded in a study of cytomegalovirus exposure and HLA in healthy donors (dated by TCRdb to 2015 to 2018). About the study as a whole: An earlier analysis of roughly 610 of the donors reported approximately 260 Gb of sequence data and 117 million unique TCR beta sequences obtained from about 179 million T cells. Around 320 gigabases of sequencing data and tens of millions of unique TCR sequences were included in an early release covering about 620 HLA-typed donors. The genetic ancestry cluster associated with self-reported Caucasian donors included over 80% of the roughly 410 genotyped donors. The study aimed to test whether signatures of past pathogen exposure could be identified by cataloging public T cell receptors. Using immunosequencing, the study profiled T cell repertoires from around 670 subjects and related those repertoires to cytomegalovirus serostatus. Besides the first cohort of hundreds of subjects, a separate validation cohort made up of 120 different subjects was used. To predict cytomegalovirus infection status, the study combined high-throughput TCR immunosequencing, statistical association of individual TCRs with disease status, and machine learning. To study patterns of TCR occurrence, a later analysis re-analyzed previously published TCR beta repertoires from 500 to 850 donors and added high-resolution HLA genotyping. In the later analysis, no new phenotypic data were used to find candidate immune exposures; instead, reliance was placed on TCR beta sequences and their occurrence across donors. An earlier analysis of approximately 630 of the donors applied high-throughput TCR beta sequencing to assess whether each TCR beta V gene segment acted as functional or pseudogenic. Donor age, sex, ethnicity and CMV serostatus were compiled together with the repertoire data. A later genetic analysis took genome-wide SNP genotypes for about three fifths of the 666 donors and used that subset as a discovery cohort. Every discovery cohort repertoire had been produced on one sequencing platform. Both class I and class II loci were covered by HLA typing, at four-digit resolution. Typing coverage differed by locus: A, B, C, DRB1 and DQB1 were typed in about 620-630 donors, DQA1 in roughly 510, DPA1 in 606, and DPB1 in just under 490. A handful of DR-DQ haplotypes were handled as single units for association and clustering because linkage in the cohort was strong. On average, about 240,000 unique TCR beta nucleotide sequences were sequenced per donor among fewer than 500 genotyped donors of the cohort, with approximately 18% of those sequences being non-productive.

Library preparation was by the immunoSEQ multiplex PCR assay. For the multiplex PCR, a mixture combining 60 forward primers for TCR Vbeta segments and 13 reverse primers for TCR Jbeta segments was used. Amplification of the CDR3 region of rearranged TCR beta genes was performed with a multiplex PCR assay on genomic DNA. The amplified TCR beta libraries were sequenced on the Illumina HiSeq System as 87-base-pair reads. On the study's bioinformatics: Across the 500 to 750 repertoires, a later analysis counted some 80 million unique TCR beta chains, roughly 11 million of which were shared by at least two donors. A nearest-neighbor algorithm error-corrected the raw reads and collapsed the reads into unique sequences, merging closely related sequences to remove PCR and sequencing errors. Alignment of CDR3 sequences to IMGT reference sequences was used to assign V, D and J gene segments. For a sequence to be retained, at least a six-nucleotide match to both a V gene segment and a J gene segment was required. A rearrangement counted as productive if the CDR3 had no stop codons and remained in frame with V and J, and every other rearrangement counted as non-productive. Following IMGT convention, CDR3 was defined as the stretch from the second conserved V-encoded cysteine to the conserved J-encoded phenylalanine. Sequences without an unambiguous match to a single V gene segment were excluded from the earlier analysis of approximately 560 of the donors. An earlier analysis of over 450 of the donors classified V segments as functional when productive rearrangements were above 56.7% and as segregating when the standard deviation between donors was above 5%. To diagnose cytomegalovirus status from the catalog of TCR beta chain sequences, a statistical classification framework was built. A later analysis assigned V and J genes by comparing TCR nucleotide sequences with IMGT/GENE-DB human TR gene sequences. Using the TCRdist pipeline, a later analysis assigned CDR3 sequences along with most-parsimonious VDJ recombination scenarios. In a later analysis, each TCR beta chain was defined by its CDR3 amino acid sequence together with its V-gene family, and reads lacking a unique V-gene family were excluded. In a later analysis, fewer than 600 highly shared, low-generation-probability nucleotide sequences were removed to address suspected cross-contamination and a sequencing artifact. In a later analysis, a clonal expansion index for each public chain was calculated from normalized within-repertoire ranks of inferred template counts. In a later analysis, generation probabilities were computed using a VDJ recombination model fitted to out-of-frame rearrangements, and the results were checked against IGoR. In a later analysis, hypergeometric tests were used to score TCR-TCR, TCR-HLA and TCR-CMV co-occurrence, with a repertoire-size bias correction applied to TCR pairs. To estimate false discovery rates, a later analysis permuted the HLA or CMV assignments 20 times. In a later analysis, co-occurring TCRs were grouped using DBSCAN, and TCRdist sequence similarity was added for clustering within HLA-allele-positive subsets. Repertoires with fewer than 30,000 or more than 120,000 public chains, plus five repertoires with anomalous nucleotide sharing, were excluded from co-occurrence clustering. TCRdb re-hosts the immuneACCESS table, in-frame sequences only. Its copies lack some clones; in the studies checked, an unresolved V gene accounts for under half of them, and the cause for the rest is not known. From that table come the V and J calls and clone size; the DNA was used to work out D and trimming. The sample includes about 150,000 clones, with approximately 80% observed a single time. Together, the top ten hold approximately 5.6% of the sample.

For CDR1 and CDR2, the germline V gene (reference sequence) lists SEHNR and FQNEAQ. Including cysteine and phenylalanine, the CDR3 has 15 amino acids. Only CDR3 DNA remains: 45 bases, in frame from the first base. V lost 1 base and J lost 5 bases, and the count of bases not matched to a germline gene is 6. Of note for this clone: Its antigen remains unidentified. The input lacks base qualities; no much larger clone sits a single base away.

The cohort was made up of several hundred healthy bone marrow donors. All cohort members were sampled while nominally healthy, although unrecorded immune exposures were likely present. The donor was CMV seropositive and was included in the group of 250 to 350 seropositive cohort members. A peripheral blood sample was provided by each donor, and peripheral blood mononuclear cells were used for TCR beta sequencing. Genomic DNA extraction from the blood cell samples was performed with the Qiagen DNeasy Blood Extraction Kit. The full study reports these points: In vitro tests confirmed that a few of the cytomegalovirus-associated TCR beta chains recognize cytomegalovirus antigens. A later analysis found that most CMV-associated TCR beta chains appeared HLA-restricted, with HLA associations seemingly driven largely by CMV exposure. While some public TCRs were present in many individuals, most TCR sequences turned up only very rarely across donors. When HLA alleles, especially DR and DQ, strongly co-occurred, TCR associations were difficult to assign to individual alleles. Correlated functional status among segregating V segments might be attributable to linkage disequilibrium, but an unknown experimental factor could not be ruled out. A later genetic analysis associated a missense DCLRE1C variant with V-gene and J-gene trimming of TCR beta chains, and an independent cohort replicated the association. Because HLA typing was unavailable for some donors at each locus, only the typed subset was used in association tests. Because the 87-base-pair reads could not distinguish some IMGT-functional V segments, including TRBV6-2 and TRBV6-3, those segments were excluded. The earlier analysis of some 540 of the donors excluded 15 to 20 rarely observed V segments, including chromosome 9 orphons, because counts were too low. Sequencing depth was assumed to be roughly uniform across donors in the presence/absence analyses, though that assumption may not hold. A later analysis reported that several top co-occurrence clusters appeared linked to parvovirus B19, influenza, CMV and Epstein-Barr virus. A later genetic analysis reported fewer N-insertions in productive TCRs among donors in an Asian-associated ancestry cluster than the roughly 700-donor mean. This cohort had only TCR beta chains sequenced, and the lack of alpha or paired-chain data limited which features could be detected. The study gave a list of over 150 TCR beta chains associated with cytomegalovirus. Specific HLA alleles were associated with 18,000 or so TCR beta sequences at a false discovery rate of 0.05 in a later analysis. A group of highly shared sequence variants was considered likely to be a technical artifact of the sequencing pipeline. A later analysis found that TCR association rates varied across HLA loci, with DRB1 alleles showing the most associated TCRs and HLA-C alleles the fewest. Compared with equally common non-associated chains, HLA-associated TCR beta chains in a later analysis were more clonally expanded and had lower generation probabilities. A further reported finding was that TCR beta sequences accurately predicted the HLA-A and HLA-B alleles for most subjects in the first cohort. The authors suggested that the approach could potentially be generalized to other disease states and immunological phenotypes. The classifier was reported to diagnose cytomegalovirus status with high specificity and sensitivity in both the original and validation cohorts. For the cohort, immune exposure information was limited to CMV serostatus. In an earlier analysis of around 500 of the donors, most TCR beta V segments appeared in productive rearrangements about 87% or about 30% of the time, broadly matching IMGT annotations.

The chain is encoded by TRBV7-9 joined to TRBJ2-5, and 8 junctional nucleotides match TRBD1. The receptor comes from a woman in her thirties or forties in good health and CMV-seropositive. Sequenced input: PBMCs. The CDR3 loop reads CASSLGTGSRETQYF. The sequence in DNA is TGTGCCAGCAGCTTAGGGACAGGGTCACGGGAGACCCAGTACTTC.